The TCR beta chain described here comes from a study of shared clonotypes between healthy human individuals. Overall study: The study used three CD4 naive, three CD4 memory, two CD8 naive and one CD8 memory plate per donor.

The method was immunoSEQ multiplex PCR; TCRdb's version includes in-frame clones alone and lacks a portion of them. The repertoire holds roughly 1,500,000 clones, with 98% as singletons. Trimming removed 5 bases from V and 2 bases from J; junction bases left unmatched: 8. Germline V lookup: CDR1 SEHNR, CDR2 FQNEAQ (reference sequence). This CDR3 region has 15 residues. Into CD45RA+ naive and CD45RA-negative memory subsets, the CD4+ cells were split. The sequenced material came from naive CD4+ T cells sorted from blood. Subset noted: CD45RA+ positively selected. The rearrangement joins TRBV7-9 to TRBJ1-2, with 7 bases matching TRBD1. The source is a young man in good health. CDR3 region: CASSPGLGQNYGYTF. CDR3 nucleotide sequence: TGTGCCAGCAGCCCTGGGCTGGGACAGAACTATGGCTACACCTTC.